One and the same sample provided the 9 T cell receptor beta chains below, sequenced in a study of identical twins. Each CDR3 protein gets one entry after TCRdb re-called the 5' RACE reads with MiXCR. This repertoire shows approximately 490,000 distinct CDR3 sequences, 20% to 25% found once; its top ten account for approximately 0.48%. The sample also formed part of further work on yellow fever vaccine responses in identical twins.

Material: CD4+ T cells sorted from blood. Source of these receptors: a woman younger than 35 in good health.

This clonotype was seen a few times. The rearrangement uses TRBV10-1 and TRBJ2-2, with 9 bases that match TRBD1. The CDR3 contains 14 residues. Germline CDR1 is WNHNN and CDR2 is SYGVQD (reference sequence). V was pared by 7 bases and J by 4 bases, with 4 bases of the junction left unmatched. In DNA form, the CDR3 reads TGCGCCAGCACCAGGACAGGGGCCACCGGGGAGCTGTTTTTT. Translation: CASTRTGATGELFF.

This clonotype has just a few counts. This CDR3 is CASSFSGGSDTQYF. CDR3 nucleotide sequence: TGTGCCAGCAGTTTTAGCGGGGGCTCGGATACGCAGTATTTT. The genes are TRBV28 and TRBJ2-3; 9 bases are a match to TRBD2. CDR1 and CDR2 (germline): MDHEN, SYDVKM. V shed 3 bases, J shed 6 bases, and the junction held 4 bases outside the gene matches. There are 14 residues in the CDR3. The full variable domain, completed using reference TRBV28 and TRBJ2-3, is DVKVTQSSRYLVKRTGEKVFLECVQDMDHENMFWYRQDPGLGLRLIYFSYDVKMKEKGDIPEGYSVSREKKERFSLILESASTNQTSMYLCASSFSGGSDTQYFGPGTRLTVL.

The chain uses TRBV12-3 or TRBV12-4 and TRBJ2-1; 8 nucleotides match TRBD1. The CDR3 loop spans 17 amino acids. The junction had 19 bases not matched to a gene; V was cut back by 5 bases and J by 10 bases. DNA for the CDR3: TGTGCCAGCAGTCCGACCCCCGGACAGGGAAAGTCGGAAGAGCAGTTCTTC. This encodes CASSPTPGQGKSEEQFF.

The genes are TRBV12-3 or TRBV12-4 and TRBJ2-1; 14 bases align to TRBD2. J gave up 9 bases and V 6 bases, and 13 bases lay outside the gene matches. The length of the CDR3 is 17 residues. As DNA, the CDR3 is TGTGCCAGCAGACCACCGGGACTAGCGGGAGTACGTGGTGAGCAGTTCTTC. Translation: CASRPPGLAGVRGEQFF.

The rearrangement joins TRBV5-1 to TRBJ2-1; 11 bases align to TRBD2. The CDR3 has 18 residues. The germline V gene has CDR1 SGHRS and CDR2 YFSETQ. Losses at the gene ends were 4 bases for V and 4 bases for J; bases not matched to a gene: 13. The CDR3 here is CASSPALAGGQRYNEQFF. Here the CDR3 DNA reads TGCGCCAGCAGCCCGGCGCTAGCGGGAGGACAACGTTACAATGAGCAGTTCTTC. Supplemented by reference TRBV5-1 and TRBJ2-1, the full variable domain reads KAGVTQTPRYLIKTRGQQVTLSCSPISGHRSVSWYQQTPGQGLQFLFEYFSETQRNKGNFPGRFSGRQFSNSRSEMNVSTLELGDSALYLCASSPALAGGQRYNEQFFGPGTRLTVL.

This chain joins TRBV28 and TRBJ1-1; 10 bases fit TRBD1. Germline CDR1 reads MDHEN; CDR2 reads SYDVKM. J lost 3 bases, V lost 6 bases, and 13 bases had no gene match. The CDR3 covers 17 residues. CDR3 DNA sequence: TGTGCCAGCAGCTCCCCGGGACAGGGGATGTTAGACACTGAAGCTTTCTTT. Translation gives CASSSPGQGMLDTEAFF. Based on the CDR3 plus reference TRBV28 and TRBJ1-1, the full variable domain is DVKVTQSSRYLVKRTGEKVFLECVQDMDHENMFWYRQDPGLGLRLIYFSYDVKMKEKGDIPEGYSVSREKKERFSLILESASTNQTSMYLCASSSPGQGMLDTEAFFGQGTRLTVV.

On this clonotype: At one of its ends the junction is not consistent with the germline gene, which may arise from a read error. The V and J genes are TRBV14 and TRBJ2-7, with unresolved D. This CDR3 contains 12 residues. CDR1 is SGHDN and CDR2 is FVKESK in the germline V gene. CDR3 residues: CASSLTPTLQNF. The CDR3 nucleotides read TGTGCCAGCAGCCTGACCCCAACTCTGCAAAACTTC. Full variable domain (missing parts from reference TRBV14 and TRBJ2-7): EAGVTQFPSHSVIEKGQTVTLRCDPISGHDNLYWYRRVMGKEIKFLLHFVKESKQDESGMPNNRFLAERTGGTYSTLKVQPAELEDSGVYFCASSLTPTLQNFGPGTRLTVT.

The CDR3 DNA reads as TGTGCCAGCAGCGCACCGGGACTAGCGGGATCCTTTACCTTCTACGAGCAGTACTTC. Amino acid sequence: CASSAPGLAGSFTFYEQYF. The gene calls are TRBV5-6 and TRBJ2-7; TRBD2 matches 13 bases. The germline CDR1 and CDR2 sequences are SGHDT and YYEEEE. V trimming: 4 bases; J trimming: 3 bases; junction bases outside the gene matches: 16. This CDR3 is built from 19 residues.

This clonotype has ten or more counts. The chain links TRBV12-3 or TRBV12-4 to TRBJ2-2; D may be TRBD1 (5 bases). V was clipped by 3 bases and J by 5 bases, with 10 bases between them. The CDR3 has 14 residues. The DNA of the CDR3 is TGTGCCAGCAGTTTGGGGTCAGGGACCGGGGAGCTGTTTTTT. Its protein product is CASSLGSGTGELFF.